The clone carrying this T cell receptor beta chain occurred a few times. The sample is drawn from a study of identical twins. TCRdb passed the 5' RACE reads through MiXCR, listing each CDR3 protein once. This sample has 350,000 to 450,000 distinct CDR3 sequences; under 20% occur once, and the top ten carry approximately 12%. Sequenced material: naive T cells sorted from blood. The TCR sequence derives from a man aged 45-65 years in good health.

The DNA for the CDR3 is TGTGCCAGCAGACTCGGGACTAGCGGGAGGTACGAGCAGTACTTC. It specifies CASRLGTSGRYEQYF. The chain employs TRBV28 and TRBJ2-7, with TRBD2 matching over 15 bases. This CDR3 spans 15 amino acids. The germline V gene has CDR1 MDHEN and CDR2 SYDVKM. The V gene end was trimmed by 6 bases and the J gene end by 4 bases; junction bases not matched to a gene: 4.